What follows are 15 T cell receptor beta chains derived from one specimen sequenced in a study of blood T cell repertoires in COVID-19. Clones were sequenced by immunoSEQ multiplex PCR, and TCRdb holds only the in-frame ones, with some missing. The table records around 62,000 clones, 80% to 85% of them present only once. Sequenced material: peripheral blood. Receptor source: a man aged 50 or older with active COVID-19.

The V call is TRBV19, the J call TRBJ1-2, with 8 bases fitting TRBD1. The V gene's germline CDR1 is LNHDA and CDR2 SQIVND (reference sequence). The CDR3 covers 13 residues. After removal of 7 bases from V and 7 bases from J, the junction contained 8 bases not matched to a gene. The CDR3 DNA reads as TGTGCCAGTAACGGACAGGGTCATTTTGGCTACACCTTC. Protein product: CASNGQGHFGYTF.

The chain employs TRBV2 and TRBJ2-3; D gene uncertain. The V end lost 6 bases, the J end lost 2 bases, and 9 bases lay between the germline ends. The germline V gene encodes CDR1 SNHLY and CDR2 FYNNEI. This CDR3 contains 13 residues. In DNA, the CDR3 is TGTGCCAGCAGAATTGCGGCCACAGATACGCAGTATTTT. Translating gives CASRIAATDTQYF.

The chain has TRBV2 and TRBJ2-1, with TRBD1 matching over 8 bases. The V gene end was trimmed by 6 bases and the J gene end by 8 bases; junction bases not matched to a gene: 6. Germline V gene sequence: CDR1 SNHLY, CDR2 FYNNEI. CDR3 length: 13 amino acids. CDR3 sequence reads: CASRADRGYEQFF. In DNA form, the CDR3 reads TGTGCCAGCAGGGCAGACAGGGGCTATGAGCAGTTCTTC.

This clone has only one observation. The chain is built from TRBV6-5 and TRBJ1-6, with 9 bases matching TRBD1. Trimming cost V 3 bases and J 10 bases; bases outside gene matches: 7. Germline V gives CDR1 MNHEY, CDR2 SVGAGI. CDR3 length equals 15 residues. This CDR3 is CASSYGQGIRSPLHF. The CDR3, as DNA: TGTGCCAGCAGTTATGGACAGGGGATTAGGTCACCCCTCCACTTT.

V usage is TRBV18 and J usage is TRBJ2-3; possible D gene TRBD2, 5 bases. V was pared by 3 bases and J by 0 bases, with 10 bases between. CDR1 and CDR2 from the germline V gene are KGHSH and LQKENI. The CDR3 contains 15 residues. CDR3 DNA sequence: TGTGCCAGCTCACCTTCTAGCTCCAGCACAGATACGCAGTATTTT. Encoded protein: CASSPSSSSTDTQYF.

This chain links TRBV19 with TRBJ1-2; no reliable D call. The CDR3 is 15 amino acids. Trimming took off 4 bases at V and 5 bases at J, with 17 bases between the two ends. Germline V gives CDR1 LNHDA, CDR2 SQIVND (reference sequence). The CDR3 coding sequence is TGTGCCAGTAGTACTCCACCCGGGGAAAGATATGGCTACACCTTC. Translated: CASSTPPGERYGYTF.

This clone was seen only once. The genes are TRBV3-1 (or the pseudogene TRBV3-2) and TRBJ2-5; maybe TRBD2 (5 bases). The V end lost 3 bases, the J end lost 5 bases, and 16 bases lay between the germline ends. The CDR3 runs to 15 residues. Germline lookup yields CDR1 LGHDT and CDR2 YNNKEL (reference sequence). For the CDR3, the DNA is TGTGCCAGCAGCCAGCGAGGGCTTGTCCCGGAGACCCAGTACTTC. Protein: CASSQRGLVPETQYF.

This rearrangement joins TRBV7-9 to TRBJ1-1, with a possible D match to TRBD1 (6 bases). The CDR3 length is 13 residues. Germline loops: CDR1 SEHNR, CDR2 FQNEAQ (reference sequence). Deletions cut 4 bases from V and 4 bases from J, with 10 bases between. The CDR3 sequence: CASSWGLGTEAFF. The CDR3 region has the DNA TGTGCCAGCAGCTGGGGGCTGGGCACTGAAGCTTTCTTT. The full variable domain, in which reference TRBV7-9 and TRBJ1-1 provide the parts outside the CDR3, is DTGVSQNPRHKITKRGQNVTFRCDPISEHNRLYWYRQTLGQGPEFLTYFQNEAQLEKSRLLSDRFSAERPKGSFSTLEIQRTEQGDSAMYLCASSWGLGTEAFFGQGTRLTVV.

Concerning this clone itself: Other DNA sequences in this sample translate to the same CDR3. This sequence joins TRBV5-1 and TRBJ2-3; 8 nucleotides match TRBD1. CDR1 and CDR2 from the germline V gene are SGHRS and YFSETQ. V shed 0 bases, J shed 2 bases, and the junction held 2 bases outside the gene matches. The CDR3 totals 15 residues. CDR3 DNA: TGCGCCAGCAGCTTGGTGGGACAGGTCACAGATACGCAGTATTTT. It codes for CASSLVGQVTDTQYF.

The V gene is TRBV27, the J gene TRBJ2-7; perhaps TRBD1 as D (6 bases). CDR3 size: 13 residues. Germline V lookup: CDR1 MNHEY, CDR2 SMNVEV (reference sequence). V lost 5 bases and J 2 bases, leaving 10 bases between the germline ends. Here the CDR3 reads CASSVTGPYEQYF. The CDR3 coding sequence is TGTGCCAGCAGTGTGACAGGCCCCTACGAGCAGTACTTC.

The chain has TRBV7-2 and TRBJ2-7, with 7 bases aligning to TRBD2. The ends lost 4 bases at V and 7 bases at J; junction bases unmatched: 10. This CDR3 comprises 14 residues. The germline CDR1 and CDR2 sequences are SGHTA and FQGNSA. Here the CDR3 reads CASSSPAGITEQYF. DNA for the CDR3: TGTGCCAGCAGCTCCCCAGCGGGAATCACGGAGCAGTACTTC.

V and J are TRBV5-1 and TRBJ1-3; D unclear. V shed 6 bases and J shed 5 bases, with 12 bases lying between them. The CDR3 is made up of 13 amino acids. Germline CDR1 reads SGHRS; CDR2 reads YFSETQ. In nucleotides, the CDR3 is TGCGCCAGCAACCCGGTTCGTAGAAACACCATATATTTT. The encoded protein is CASNPVRRNTIYF.

The rearrangement joins TRBV4-1 to TRBJ2-7; D is unclear. The CDR3 runs to 16 residues. Per the germline V gene, CDR1 is MGHRA and CDR2 is YSYEKL. V was trimmed by 1 base and J by 1 base, leaving 14 bases between them. This CDR3 is CASSQGFSANSYEQYF. CDR3 DNA: TGCGCCAGCAGCCAAGGATTTTCAGCGAATTCCTACGAGCAGTACTTC.

This chain links TRBV7-5 with TRBJ2-7; the listed D gene, TRBD2, was not tested against the DNA. TRBV7-5 counts as a pseudogene. The CDR3 length is 18 residues. The DNA for the CDR3 is TGTGCCAGAAGCTTAAGCAGGGCTTGGGGGGAAACACCCCACGAGCAGTACTTC. Encoded protein: CARSLSRAWGETPHEQYF.

The chain combines TRBV27 with TRBJ1-5; 9 positions match TRBD1. The V segment lost 5 bases and the J segment 4 bases; nucleotides outside the gene matches: 6. Germline V gene sequence: CDR1 MNHEY, CDR2 SMNVEV (reference sequence). The CDR3 covers 15 residues. CDR3 protein: CASSESGTGNQPQHF. CDR3 coding DNA: TGTGCCAGCAGTGAATCCGGGACAGGGAATCAGCCCCAGCATTTT.